This T cell receptor beta chain emerged from a study of beta chain features in type 1 diabetes. Study-level results: In every one of the four CD4+ subsets, TCRB CDR3s were moderately but significantly shorter in Type 1 diabetes patients.

Staining for CD45RO/CCR7/CD25/CD127/CD95/CD27 allowed sorting of CD4+ naive, central memory, regulatory and stem cell-like memory cells. Expressed TCRB transcripts were sequenced, since all the RNA that had been isolated was reverse transcribed. Assay used: immunoSEQ multiplex PCR; TCRdb lists only in-frame clones, some missing. The repertoire includes 300,000 or so clones, roughly 13% of them detected once, and about 0.016% sits in the top ten. Remarks on this clone: Its target is not known.

CDR1 and CDR2 (germline): KGHSH, LQKENI. The CDR3 is 15 residues long. V was pared by 3 bases and J by 6 bases, with 7 bases of the junction left unmatched. Sample: naive CD4+ T cells from blood. The source is a woman under 30 with type 1 diabetes. The rearrangement joins TRBV18 to TRBJ1-5; 8 bases map to TRBD1. CDR3: CASSPTQGATQPQHF. The CDR3 bases are TGTGCCAGCTCACCGACCCAGGGGGCGACTCAGCCCCAGCATTTT.